The 17 T cell receptor beta chains below were found in one sample sequenced in a study of PD-1 blockade in mismatch repair-deficient tumors. Assay: immunoSEQ multiplex PCR; the TCRdb copy retains only in-frame clones and omits some. Among 60,000 to 65,000 clones listed, 70% to 90% were seen once. The source material was peripheral blood, sampled 52 weeks after starting pembrolizumab. These receptors were obtained from an adult with mismatch repair-deficient cancer.

This chain's CDR3 is CASSYYTYDNEQFF. The CDR3 region has the DNA TGTGCCAGCAGTTACTATACTTACGACAATGAGCAGTTCTTC. V gene TRBV6-5 combines with J gene TRBJ2-1; D remains ambiguous. The CDR3 contains 14 residues. Germline V gene sequence: CDR1 MNHEY, CDR2 SVGAGI. Trimming took 1 base from V and 5 from J, leaving 9 bases between them.

This clone has only a few counts. V usage is TRBV10-1 and J usage is TRBJ2-7; TRBD1 matches at 9 bases. Germline CDR1 WNHNN, CDR2 SYGVQD (reference sequence). There are 16 residues in the CDR3. V shed 5 bases, J shed 3 bases, and the junction held 11 bases outside the gene matches. The CDR3 DNA reads as TGCGCCAGCAGTACCCTTCGACAGGGGGGTAACTACGAGCAGTACTTC. This codes for CASSTLRQGGNYEQYF.

The CDR3 reads CATSRGWTSGNLETQYF. The DNA of the CDR3 is TGTGCCACCAGCAGAGGATGGACTAGCGGGAATTTGGAGACCCAGTACTTC. The V gene is TRBV15, the J gene TRBJ2-5, with 12 bases aligning to TRBD2. The CDR3 extends over 17 amino acids. Germline lookup yields CDR1 LNHNV and CDR2 YYDKDF (reference sequence). V trimming: 1 base; J trimming: 5 bases; junction bases outside the gene matches: 8.

CDR3 amino acids: CASSSGSDTQYF. In DNA form, the CDR3 reads TGTGCCAGCAGTTCAGGGTCGGATACGCAGTATTTT. This chain connects TRBV6-5 to TRBJ2-3; a possible D gene is TRBD1 (5 bases). CDR3 size: 12 residues. CDR1 is MNHEY, CDR2 SVGAGI, per germline. V was shortened by 4 bases and J by 6 bases, with 8 bases between the two germline ends.

The chain employs TRBV30 and TRBJ2-7, with 12 bases identical to TRBD2. V lost 5 bases to trimming and J lost 7 bases; unmatched junction nucleotides: 6. Germline CDR1 reads GTSNPN; CDR2 reads SVGIG (reference sequence). This CDR3 has 13 amino acids. In DNA form, the CDR3 reads TGTGCCTGGGGACTAGCGGGACCTCAGGAGCAGTACTTC. Protein: CAWGLAGPQEQYF. Full variable domain (rest looked up from reference TRBV30 and TRBJ2-7): SQTIHQWPATLVQPVGSPLSLECTVEGTSNPNLYWYRQAAGRGLQLLFYSVGIGQISSEVPQNLSASRPQDRQFILSSKKLLLSDSGFYLCAWGLAGPQEQYFGPGTRLTVT.

The chain has TRBV7-6 and TRBJ2-7; TRBD2 is a possible D gene (5 bases). The germline V gene encodes CDR1 SGHVS and CDR2 FNYEAQ. The CDR3 extends over 12 amino acids. V dropped 5 bases and J dropped 7 bases, with 12 bases sitting between them. The CDR3 loop reads CASSRASGEQYF. CDR3 nucleotide sequence: TGTGCCAGCAGCCGGGCCTCGGGGGAGCAGTACTTC.

J is TRBJ2-7 and V is TRBV27, with TRBD2 as a possible D gene (5 bases). Per germline, CDR1 MNHEY and CDR2 SMNVEV (reference sequence). The V end was cut by 7 bases, the J end by 0 bases, with 13 bases between. This CDR3 has 14 residues. The CDR3: CASKRTGSSYEQYF. The CDR3 DNA sequence: TGTGCCAGCAAAAGGACTGGAAGCTCCTACGAGCAGTACTTC.

The chain uses TRBV6-6 and TRBJ1-2, with D tentatively TRBD1 (5 bases). CDR1 and CDR2 from the germline V gene are MNHNY and SVGAGI (reference sequence). V lost 10 bases and J 6 bases, leaving 21 bases between the germline ends. The length of the CDR3 is 14 residues. The CDR3 protein is CATTLKGRDDGYTF. The CDR3 coding sequence is TGTGCCACCACCCTGAAAGGCAGGGATGATGGCTACACCTTC.

The chain carries TRBV10-3 and TRBJ2-5; D unclear. Germline V CDR1 and CDR2: ENHRY, SYGVKD. Trimming took off 2 bases at V and 7 bases at J, with 20 bases between the two ends. CDR3 length equals 16 residues. The CDR3 DNA is TGTGCCATCAGTGAGCCCACCGCCAGATCCAAGAGGACCCAGTACTTC. Amino acid sequence: CAISEPTARSKRTQYF.

The gene calls are TRBV4-2 and TRBJ2-1; 10 positions match TRBD2. From germline, CDR1 is LGHNA and CDR2 YNFKEQ. V gave up 1 base and J gave up 6 bases; unmatched junction bases: 3. The CDR3 sequence is 15 residues long. CDR3 amino acids: CASSQGLAGGNEQFF. The DNA for the CDR3 is TGTGCCAGCAGCCAAGGACTAGCGGGTGGCAATGAGCAGTTCTTC.

The rearrangement joins TRBV7-8 to TRBJ1-1, with D unclear. Trimming removed 1 base at V and 3 bases at J, with 9 bases between. This CDR3 region has 14 residues. Germline V gene data show CDR1 as SGHVS and CDR2 as FQNEAQ. The CDR3 DNA follows: TGTGCCAGCAGCTTAGTCGGCACCTACACTGAAGCTTTCTTT. This translates into CASSLVGTYTEAFF.

The chain couples TRBV6-1 to TRBJ1-2; the D gene is possibly TRBD1 (5 bases). Germline assignment: CDR1 MNHNS and CDR2 SASEGT. There are 15 residues in the CDR3. V lost 0 bases, J lost 2 bases, and 10 bases lay in between. In DNA, the CDR3 is TGTGCCAGCAGTGAAGCCTGGGGCCAAAACTATGGCTACACCTTC. Encoded protein: CASSEAWGQNYGYTF.

The rearrangement joins TRBV11-1 to TRBJ2-7; D is tentatively TRBD1 or TRBD2 (5 bases each). Germline values: CDR1 SGHAT, CDR2 FQDESV (reference sequence). V lost 6 bases and J lost 2, with 14 bases in between. The CDR3 consists of 14 residues. The CDR3 region has the DNA TGTGCCAGCAGTTCACGGGACCCCCCCTACGAGCAGTACTTC. Amino acids: CASSSRDPPYEQYF.

The chain uses TRBV5-1 and TRBJ2-1, with TRBD2 identical over 7 bases. The CDR3 consists of 15 residues. CDR1 is SGHRS, CDR2 YFSETQ, per germline. The V and J ends lost 0 bases and 6 bases, in that order; junction bases with no gene match: 6. Written as DNA, the CDR3 is TGCGCCAGCAGCTTGGTGGGGTCGGGGGGCAATGAGCAGTTCTTC. Translated, it gives CASSLVGSGGNEQFF.

The chain recombines TRBV4-3 with TRBJ2-6; possible D gene TRBD1, 6 bases. CDR1 and CDR2 from the germline V gene are LGHNA and YSLEER. The CDR3 is made up of 15 amino acids. Trimming removed 2 bases at V and 2 bases at J, with 7 bases between. DNA for the CDR3: TGCGCCAGCAGCCAATGGGACACTGGGGCCAACGTCCTGACTTTC. Amino acids: CASSQWDTGANVLTF.

The chain carries TRBV7-9 and TRBJ2-6, with 8 positions matching TRBD1. The length of the CDR3 is 19 residues. Germline V gene sequence: CDR1 SEHNR, CDR2 FQNEAQ (reference sequence). Trimming removed 5 bases from V and 0 bases from J; junction bases left unmatched: 12. CDR3 sequence reads: CASSGETGVLLSGANVLTF. CDR3 in DNA: TGTGCCAGCAGCGGGGAGACAGGGGTCTTACTCTCTGGGGCCAACGTCCTGACTTTC. Using reference TRBV7-9 and TRBJ2-6 for the parts outside the CDR3, the full variable domain is DTGVSQNPRHKITKRGQNVTFRCDPISEHNRLYWYRQTLGQGPEFLTYFQNEAQLEKSRLLSDRFSAERPKGSFSTLEIQRTEQGDSAMYLCASSGETGVLLSGANVLTFGAGSRLTVL.

In its sample, this clone was seen a few times. The chain combines TRBV28 with TRBJ2-7; D unclear. V lost 3 bases and J lost 3, with 12 bases in between. Germline lookup yields CDR1 MDHEN and CDR2 SYDVKM. The CDR3 runs to 14 residues. The CDR3 here is CASSFRTESYEQYF. The DNA for the CDR3 is TGTGCCAGCAGTTTCCGCACAGAGAGCTACGAGCAGTACTTC.